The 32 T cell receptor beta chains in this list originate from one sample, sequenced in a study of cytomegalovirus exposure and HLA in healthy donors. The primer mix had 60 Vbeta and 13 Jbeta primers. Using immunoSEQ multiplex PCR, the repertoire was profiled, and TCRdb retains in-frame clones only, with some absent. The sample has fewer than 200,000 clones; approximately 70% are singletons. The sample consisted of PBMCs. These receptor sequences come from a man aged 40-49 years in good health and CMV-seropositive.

CDR3 bases: TGTGCCAGCAGTTTATCACAGGGGACCTACGAGCAGTACTTC. It specifies CASSLSQGTYEQYF. The rearrangement joins TRBV27 to TRBJ2-7; 7 nucleotides align to TRBD1. V dropped 0 bases and J dropped 2; count of bases not matched to a gene: 1. This CDR3 comprises 14 residues. Germline lookup yields CDR1 MNHEY and CDR2 SMNVEV (reference sequence).

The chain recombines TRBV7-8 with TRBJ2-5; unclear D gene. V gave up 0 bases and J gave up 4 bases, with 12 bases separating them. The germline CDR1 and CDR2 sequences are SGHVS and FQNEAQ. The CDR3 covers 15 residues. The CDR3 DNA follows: TGTGCCAGCAGCTTAGCCCGCAGGTTGGGAGAGACCCAGTACTTC. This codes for CASSLARRLGETQYF.

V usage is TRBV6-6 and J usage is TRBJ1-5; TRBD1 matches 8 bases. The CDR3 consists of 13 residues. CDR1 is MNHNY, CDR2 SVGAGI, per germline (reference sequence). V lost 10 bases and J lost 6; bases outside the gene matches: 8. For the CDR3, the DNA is TGTGCCACCAAGTTGACAGGGGCTCAGCCCCAGCATTTT. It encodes CATKLTGAQPQHF.

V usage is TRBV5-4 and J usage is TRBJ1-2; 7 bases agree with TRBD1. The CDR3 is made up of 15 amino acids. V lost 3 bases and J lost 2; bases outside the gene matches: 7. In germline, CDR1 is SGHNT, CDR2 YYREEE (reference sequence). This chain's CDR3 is CASSSVAGQNYGYTF. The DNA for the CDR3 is TGTGCCAGCAGCTCGGTCGCGGGACAGAACTATGGCTACACCTTC. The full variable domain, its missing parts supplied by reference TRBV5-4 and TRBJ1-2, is ETGVTQSPTHLIKTRGQQVTLRCSSQSGHNTVSWYQQALGQGPQFIFQYYREEENGRGNFPPRFSGLQFPNYSSELNVNALELDDSALYLCASSSVAGQNYGYTFGSGTRLTVV.

The CDR3 sequence is CASSLRTGLGNTIYF. The CDR3 DNA reads as TGTGCCAGCAGTTTACGGACAGGGCTCGGAAACACCATATATTTT. J is TRBJ1-3 and V is TRBV27, with 8 bases fitting TRBD1. This CDR3 contains 15 residues. V gave up 2 bases and J gave up 4 bases; unmatched junction bases: 4. Germline CDR1 and CDR2: MNHEY and SMNVEV (reference sequence).

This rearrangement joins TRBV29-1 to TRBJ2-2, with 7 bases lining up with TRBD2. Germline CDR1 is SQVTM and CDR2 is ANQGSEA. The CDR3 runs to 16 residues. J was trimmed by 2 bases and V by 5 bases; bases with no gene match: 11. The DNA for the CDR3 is TGCAGCGTTAGGGCCCCCCGGGGGGTCAACACCGGGGAGCTGTTTTTT. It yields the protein CSVRAPRGVNTGELFF.

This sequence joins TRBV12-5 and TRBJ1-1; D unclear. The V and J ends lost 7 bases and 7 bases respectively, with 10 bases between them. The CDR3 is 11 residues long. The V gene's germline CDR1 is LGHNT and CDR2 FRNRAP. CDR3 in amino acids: CASALNGEAFF. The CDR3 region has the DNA TGTGCTAGTGCTCTCAACGGTGAAGCTTTCTTT.

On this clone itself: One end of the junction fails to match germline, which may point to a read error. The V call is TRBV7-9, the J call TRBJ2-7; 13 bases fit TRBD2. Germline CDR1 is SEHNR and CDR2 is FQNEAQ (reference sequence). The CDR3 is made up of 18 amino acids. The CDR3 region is CSSSQSGLAGTWGYEQYF. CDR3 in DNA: TGTTCCAGCAGCCAATCGGGACTAGCGGGGACATGGGGCTACGAGCAGTACTTC.

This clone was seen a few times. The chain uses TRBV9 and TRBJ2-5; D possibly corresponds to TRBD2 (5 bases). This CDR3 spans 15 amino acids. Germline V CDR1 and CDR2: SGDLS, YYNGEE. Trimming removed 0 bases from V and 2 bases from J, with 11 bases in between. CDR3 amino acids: CASSVAGSFQETQYF. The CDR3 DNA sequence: TGTGCCAGCAGCGTAGCTGGGAGCTTTCAAGAGACCCAGTACTTC.

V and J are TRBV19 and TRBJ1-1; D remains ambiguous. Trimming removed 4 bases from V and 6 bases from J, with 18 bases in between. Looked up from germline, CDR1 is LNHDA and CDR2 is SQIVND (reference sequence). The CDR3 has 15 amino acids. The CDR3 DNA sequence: TGTGCCAGTAGTACCCGGGGAGGGTCATTCCCTGAAGCTTTCTTT. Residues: CASSTRGGSFPEAFF.

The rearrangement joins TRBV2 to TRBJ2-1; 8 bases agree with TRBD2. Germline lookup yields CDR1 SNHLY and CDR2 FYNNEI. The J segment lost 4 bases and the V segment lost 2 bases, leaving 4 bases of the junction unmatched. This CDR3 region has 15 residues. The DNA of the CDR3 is TGTGCCAGCAGTGAAACCGGGGGGGCGTACAATGAGCAGTTCTTC. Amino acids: CASSETGGAYNEQFF.

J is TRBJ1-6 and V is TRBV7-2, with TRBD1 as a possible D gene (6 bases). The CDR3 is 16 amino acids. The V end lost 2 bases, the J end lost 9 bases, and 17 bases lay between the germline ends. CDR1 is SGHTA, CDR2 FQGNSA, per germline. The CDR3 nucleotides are TGTGCCAGCAGCTTATTTGCTCCGGGAGGGGGTTCACCCCTCCACTTT. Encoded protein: CASSLFAPGGGSPLHF.

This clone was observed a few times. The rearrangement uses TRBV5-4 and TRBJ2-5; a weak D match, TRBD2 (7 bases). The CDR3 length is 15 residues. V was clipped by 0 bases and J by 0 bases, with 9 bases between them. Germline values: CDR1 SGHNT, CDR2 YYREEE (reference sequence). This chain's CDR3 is CASSLEGGYQETQYF. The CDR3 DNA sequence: TGTGCCAGCAGCTTGGAGGGGGGGTACCAAGAGACCCAGTACTTC.

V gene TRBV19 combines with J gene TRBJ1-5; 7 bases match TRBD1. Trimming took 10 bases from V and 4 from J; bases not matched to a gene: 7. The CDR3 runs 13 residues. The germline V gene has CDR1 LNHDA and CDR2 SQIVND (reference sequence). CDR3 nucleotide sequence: TGTGCCACTTCGGGACAGCGTAATCAGCCCCAGCATTTT. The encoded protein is CATSGQRNQPQHF.

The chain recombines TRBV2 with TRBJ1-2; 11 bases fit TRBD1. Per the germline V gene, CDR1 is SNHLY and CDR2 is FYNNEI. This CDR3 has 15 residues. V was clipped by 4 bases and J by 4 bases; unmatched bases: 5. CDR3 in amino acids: CASSARDRGGYGYTF. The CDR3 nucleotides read TGTGCCAGCAGTGCCAGGGACAGGGGGGGCTATGGCTACACCTTC.

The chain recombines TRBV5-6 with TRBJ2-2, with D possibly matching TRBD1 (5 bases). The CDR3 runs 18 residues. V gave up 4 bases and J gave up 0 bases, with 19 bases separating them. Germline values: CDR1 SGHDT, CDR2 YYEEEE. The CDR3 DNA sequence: TGTGCCAGCAGCCCTCGCCAAAGGGGCTACCCGAACACCGGGGAGCTGTTTTTT. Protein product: CASSPRQRGYPNTGELFF. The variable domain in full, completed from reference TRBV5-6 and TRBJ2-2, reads DAGVTQSPTHLIKTRGQQVTLRCSPKSGHDTVSWYQQALGQGPQFIFQYYEEEERQRGNFPDRFSGHQFPNYSSELNVNALLLGDSALYLCASSPRQRGYPNTGELFFGEGSRLTVL.

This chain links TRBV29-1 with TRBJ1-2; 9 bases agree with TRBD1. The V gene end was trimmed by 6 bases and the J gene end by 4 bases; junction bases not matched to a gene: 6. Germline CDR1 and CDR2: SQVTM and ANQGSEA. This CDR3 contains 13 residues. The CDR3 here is CSVSDRGLYGYTF. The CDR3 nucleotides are TGCAGCGTGTCGGACAGGGGCCTCTATGGCTACACCTTC.

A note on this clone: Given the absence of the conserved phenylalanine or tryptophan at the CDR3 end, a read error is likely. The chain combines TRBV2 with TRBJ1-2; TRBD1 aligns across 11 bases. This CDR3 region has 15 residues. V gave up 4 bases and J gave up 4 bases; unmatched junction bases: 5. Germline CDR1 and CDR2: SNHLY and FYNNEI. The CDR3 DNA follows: TGTGCCAGCAGTGCCAGGGACAGGGGGGGCTATGGCTACACCCTC. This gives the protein CASSARDRGGYGYTL.

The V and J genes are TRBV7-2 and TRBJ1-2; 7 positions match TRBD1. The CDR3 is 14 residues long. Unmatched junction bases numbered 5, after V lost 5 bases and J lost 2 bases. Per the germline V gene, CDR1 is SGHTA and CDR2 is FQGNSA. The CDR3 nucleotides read TGTGCCAGCAGCGTACAGGGGTCAAACTATGGCTACACCTTC. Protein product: CASSVQGSNYGYTF.

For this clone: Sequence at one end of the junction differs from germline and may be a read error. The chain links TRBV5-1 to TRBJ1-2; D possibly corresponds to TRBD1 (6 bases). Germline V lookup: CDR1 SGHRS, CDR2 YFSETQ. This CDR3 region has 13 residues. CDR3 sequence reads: CAGSLGQNYGYTF. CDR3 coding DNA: TGCGCCGGCAGCTTAGGACAGAACTATGGCTACACCTTC.

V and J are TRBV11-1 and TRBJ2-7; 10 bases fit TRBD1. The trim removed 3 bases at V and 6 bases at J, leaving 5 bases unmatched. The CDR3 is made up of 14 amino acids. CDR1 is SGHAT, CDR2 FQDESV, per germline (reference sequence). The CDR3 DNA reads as TGTGCCAGCAGCTTGGAGCGGACAGGGGGCGAGCAGTACTTC. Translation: CASSLERTGGEQYF.

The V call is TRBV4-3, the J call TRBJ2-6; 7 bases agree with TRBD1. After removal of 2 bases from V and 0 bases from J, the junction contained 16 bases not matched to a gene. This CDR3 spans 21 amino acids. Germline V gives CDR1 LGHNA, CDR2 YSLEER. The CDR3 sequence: CASSQFPGQPASGSGANVLTF. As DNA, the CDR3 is TGCGCCAGCAGCCAATTCCCGGGACAGCCAGCCTCGGGCTCTGGGGCCAACGTCCTGACTTTC.

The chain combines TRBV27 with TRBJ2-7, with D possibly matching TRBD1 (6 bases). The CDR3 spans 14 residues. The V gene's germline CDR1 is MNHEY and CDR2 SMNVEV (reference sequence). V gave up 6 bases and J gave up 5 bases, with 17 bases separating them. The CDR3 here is CASSSRGNRHEQYF. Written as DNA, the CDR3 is TGTGCCAGCAGCTCTAGGGGGAATCGCCACGAGCAGTACTTC.

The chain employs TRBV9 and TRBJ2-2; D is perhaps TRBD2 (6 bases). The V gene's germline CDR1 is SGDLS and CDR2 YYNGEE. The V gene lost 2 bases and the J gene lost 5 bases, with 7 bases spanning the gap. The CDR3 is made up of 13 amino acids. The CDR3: CASSVRGTGELFF. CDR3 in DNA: TGTGCCAGCAGCGTCCGGGGGACCGGGGAGCTGTTTTTT. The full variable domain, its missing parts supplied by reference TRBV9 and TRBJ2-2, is DSGVTQTPKHLITATGQRVTLRCSPRSGDLSVYWYQQSLDQGLQFLIQYYNGEERAKGNILERFSAQQFPDLHSELNLSSLELGDSALYFCASSVRGTGELFFGEGSRLTVL.

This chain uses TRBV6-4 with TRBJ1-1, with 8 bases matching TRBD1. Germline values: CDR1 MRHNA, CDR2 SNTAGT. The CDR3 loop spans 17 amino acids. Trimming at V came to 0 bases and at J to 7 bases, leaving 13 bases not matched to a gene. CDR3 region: CASSDSPGQGGVDEAFF. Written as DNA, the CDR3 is TGTGCCAGCAGTGACTCCCCCGGACAGGGAGGTGTGGATGAAGCTTTCTTT.

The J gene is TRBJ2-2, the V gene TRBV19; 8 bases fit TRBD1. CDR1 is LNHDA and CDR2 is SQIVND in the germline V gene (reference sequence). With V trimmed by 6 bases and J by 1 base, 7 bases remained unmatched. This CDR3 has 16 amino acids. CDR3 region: CASSFRGPGNTGELFF. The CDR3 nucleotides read TGTGCCAGTAGCTTCAGGGGGCCGGGGAACACCGGGGAGCTGTTTTTT.

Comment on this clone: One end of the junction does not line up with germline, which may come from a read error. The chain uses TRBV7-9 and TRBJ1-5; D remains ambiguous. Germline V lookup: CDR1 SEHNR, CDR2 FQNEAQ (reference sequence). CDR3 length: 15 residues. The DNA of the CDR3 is TGTTCCAGCAGCCCAACCGGGGATAGCAATCAGCCCCAGCATTTT. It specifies CSSSPTGDSNQPQHF.

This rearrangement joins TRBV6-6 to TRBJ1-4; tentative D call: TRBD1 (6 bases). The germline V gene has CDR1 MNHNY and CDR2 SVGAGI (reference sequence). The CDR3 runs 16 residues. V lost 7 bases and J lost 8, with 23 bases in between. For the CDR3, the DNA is TGTGCCAGCACCCGCCGGGGGGCGCCGTCCCCCGAAAAACTGTTTTTT. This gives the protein CASTRRGAPSPEKLFF.

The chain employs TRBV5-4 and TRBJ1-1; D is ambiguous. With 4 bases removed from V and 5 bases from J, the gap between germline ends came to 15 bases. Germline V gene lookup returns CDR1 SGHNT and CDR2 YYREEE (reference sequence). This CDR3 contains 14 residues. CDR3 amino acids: CASSTPGTKTEAFF. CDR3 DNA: TGTGCCAGCAGCACTCCGGGAACAAAAACTGAAGCTTTCTTT.

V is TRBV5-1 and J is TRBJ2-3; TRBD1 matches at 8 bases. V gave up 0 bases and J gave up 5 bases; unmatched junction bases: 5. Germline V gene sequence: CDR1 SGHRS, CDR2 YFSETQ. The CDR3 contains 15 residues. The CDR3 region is CASSLGQGAGDTQYF. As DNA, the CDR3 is TGCGCCAGCAGCTTGGGGCAGGGGGCCGGAGATACGCAGTATTTT.

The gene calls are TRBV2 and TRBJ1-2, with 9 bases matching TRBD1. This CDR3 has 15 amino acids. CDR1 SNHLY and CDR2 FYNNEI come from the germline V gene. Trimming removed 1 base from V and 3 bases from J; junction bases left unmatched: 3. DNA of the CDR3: TGTGCCAGCAGTGAAGAAGGGACAGGGTACTATGGCTACACCTTC. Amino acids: CASSEEGTGYYGYTF.

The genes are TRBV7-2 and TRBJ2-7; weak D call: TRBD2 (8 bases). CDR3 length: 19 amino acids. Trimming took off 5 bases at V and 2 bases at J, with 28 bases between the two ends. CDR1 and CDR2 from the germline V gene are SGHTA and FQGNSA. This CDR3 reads CASSKHRGLRREGAYEQYF. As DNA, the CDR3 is TGTGCCAGCAGCAAACACAGGGGCCTCCGCCGGGAGGGGGCCTACGAGCAGTACTTC.